A selection of T cell receptor beta chains follows, all from one sample in a study of blood T cell repertoires in COVID-19. This table comes from immunoSEQ multiplex PCR, and its TCRdb copy is limited to in-frame clones, with some not included. Among 200,000 or so clones listed, 80% to 90% were seen once. Sequenced input: peripheral blood. The origin of the receptors is a man aged 35-49 years who had recovered from COVID-19. Both conserved end residues are part of each CDR3. The D gene is left open where the match is weak. Some rows mark clone size as missing; the rest say once, few, many or name a class of expanded clone.

CDR3 DNA	CDR3 protein	J gene	clone size	D gene	V gene
TGTGCCAGCAGTGGGTCGGTGAACACTGAAGCTTTCTTT	CASSGSVNTEAFF	TRBJ1-1	.	.	TRBV6-4
TGTGCCAGCAGCTCCAACTTAGGGGGGGGAACAGATACGCAGTATTTT	CASSSNLGGGTDTQYF	TRBJ2-3	.	.	TRBV7-2
TGCGCCAGCAGCTTGAGCGGGGGGGCCCCAGATACGCAGTATTTT	CASSLSGGAPDTQYF	TRBJ2-3	.	TRBD2	TRBV5-1
TGTGCCAGCAGCCTACTACCGGGCCAGGGTGGGGAGCTGTTTTTT	CASSLLPGQGGELFF	TRBJ2-2	.	.	TRBV7-2
TGTGCCAGCAGTTACGTGGGGGACTTGGCCTACGAGCAGTACTTC	CASSYVGDLAYEQYF	TRBJ2-7	.	.	TRBV6-2/TRBV6-3
TGTGCCAGCAGCTACCGGACTAGCGGAATTTCCTACGAGCAGTACTTC	CASSYRTSGISYEQYF	TRBJ2-7	.	TRBD2	TRBV5-5
TGTGCCAGCAGCTTAAAGAGCATCCTGATATATGGCTACACCTTC	CASSLKSILIYGYTF	TRBJ1-2	.	.	TRBV7-9
TGTGCCAGCAGTACGTACGGGACAGGGGTCCTTTATGGCTACACCTTC	CASSTYGTGVLYGYTF	TRBJ1-2	.	TRBD1	TRBV27
TGTGCCTGGAAGAGGGGGCACGGGGGTTACGAGCAGTACTTC	CAWKRGHGGYEQYF	TRBJ2-7	once	.	TRBV30
TGTGCCAGTGGGGGGAGGCAGCCCCAGCATTTT	CASGGRQPQHF	TRBJ1-5	.	.	TRBV19
TGTGCCAGTAGGACAGGGTTGGGGAATTCACCCCTCCACTTT	CASRTGLGNSPLHF	TRBJ1-6	.	TRBD1	TRBV19
TGTGCCAGCAGCTTAGGCGCAGGGGGACGAGCTTTCTTT	CASSLGAGGRAFF	TRBJ1-1	.	TRBD1	TRBV7-2
TGTGCCAGCAGTTACGAGGGGGCTCGGGGAAACACCATATATTTT	CASSYEGARGNTIYF	TRBJ1-3	.	TRBD1	TRBV6-6
TGTGCCAGCAGTTCCGTCCGGCTGACCGAGGGAGGAAACACCATATATTTT	CASSSVRLTEGGNTIYF	TRBJ1-3	.	.	TRBV6-2/TRBV6-3
TGTGCCTGGGGGACCGACTATAATGAAAAACTGTTTTTT	CAWGTDYNEKLFF	TRBJ1-4	few	.	TRBV30
TGTGCCAGCAGTCCGATCGACGGGAGGGCCGACGAGCAGTACTTC	CASSPIDGRADEQYF	TRBJ2-7	.	TRBD2	TRBV27
TGTGCCAGCAGCGTCACCGGCCAAGGGGGGACCCAGTACTTC	CASSVTGQGGTQYF	TRBJ2-5	once	.	TRBV7-2
TGTGCCAGCAGCTTTTGGACTAGCGGGCTCCATGAGCAGTTCTTC	CASSFWTSGLHEQFF	TRBJ2-1	.	.	TRBV12-1
TGTGCCAGCAGGGACAGGGATGAGGGTGGCTACACCTTC	CASRDRDEGGYTF	TRBJ1-2	.	TRBD1	TRBV6-6
TGTGCCAGCAGCTACGCATCGACAGGCCTCTATGGCTACACCTTC	CASSYASTGLYGYTF	TRBJ1-2	.	.	TRBV5-5
TGTGCCAGCAGTTTCCCTACAGGGGGCCAGCCCCAGCATTTT	CASSFPTGGQPQHF	TRBJ1-5	once	TRBD1	TRBV6-6
TGTGCCAGCAGCAAAGCGCGGAGCTCCTACAATGAGCAGTTCTTC	CASSKARSSYNEQFF	TRBJ2-1	.	.	TRBV21-1
TGTGCCAGCTCACCGACGACACGGGGGGAGGTCTATGGCTACACCTTC	CASSPTTRGEVYGYTF	TRBJ1-2	.	.	TRBV18
TGTGCCAGCAGTTACTCGATAGGGGGCATCGACGAGCAGTACTTC	CASSYSIGGIDEQYF	TRBJ2-7	once	TRBD1	TRBV6-5
TGCAGTCCGGAGAGGGTAGAGACCCAGTACTTC	CSPERVETQYF	TRBJ2-5	.	.	TRBV20-1
TGTGCCTGGAGTGAAGACAGGAATCAGCCCCAGCATTTT	CAWSEDRNQPQHF	TRBJ1-5	.	.	TRBV30
TGTGCCAGCAGTTACTCTAGGGGCGATAGCAATCAGCCCCAGCATTTT	CASSYSRGDSNQPQHF	TRBJ1-5	few	.	TRBV27
TGTGCCAGCAGCTTAAGACAGAGCTCTGGAAACACCATATATTTT	CASSLRQSSGNTIYF	TRBJ1-3	.	.	TRBV5-4
TGTGCCAGCACCCAACACTACGAGCAGTACTTC	CASTQHYEQYF	TRBJ2-7	once	.	TRBV28
TGTGCCAGCAGTGAACAGCGAGATACGCAGTATTTT	CASSEQRDTQYF	TRBJ2-3	.	.	TRBV6-1
TGTGCCAGCAGCTCGGACGCGGGACAGGGGGCTAAGGGCTACACCTTC	CASSSDAGQGAKGYTF	TRBJ1-2	.	TRBD1	TRBV5-5
TGTGCCAGCGGAGGGACAAACACCATATATTTT	CASGGTNTIYF	TRBJ1-3	.	.	TRBV7-9
TGCGCCAGCAGGAAGGACCGGGGGGCCTATGGCTACACCTTC	CASRKDRGAYGYTF	TRBJ1-2	.	.	TRBV5-1
TGCGCCAGCAGCCAGACTAGCGCCCCGACCAGCTATACGCAGTATTTT	CASSQTSAPTSYTQYF	TRBJ2-3	.	TRBD2	TRBV4-1
TGTGCCAGCAGTCCGCGCGGGGATGCCGGGGAGCTGTTTTTT	CASSPRGDAGELFF	TRBJ2-2	.	.	TRBV6-5
TGTGCCAGCAGTTTAGGCCCAGGCGCCTCTGGAAACACCATATATTTT	CASSLGPGASGNTIYF	TRBJ1-3	.	.	TRBV27
TGCGCCAGCAGCCAAGACGGGACCCGGGGGGAAAAACTGTTTTTT	CASSQDGTRGEKLFF	TRBJ1-4	once	.	TRBV4-1
TGTGCCAGCAGCCAAGCGGGACAATTTTACAATGAGCAGTTCTTC	CASSQAGQFYNEQFF	TRBJ2-1	.	.	TRBV3-1/TRBV3-2
TGTGCCAGCAGTTACCCGAGAGGGACCCAGTACTTC	CASSYPRGTQYF	TRBJ2-5	few	.	TRBV6-2/TRBV6-3
TGTGCCATCAGCGAGAGACAGGGGGCGCGGGGAGAGACCCAGTACTTC	CAISERQGARGETQYF	TRBJ2-5	.	TRBD1	TRBV10-3
TGCGCCAGCAGCATCGGGACAGGGTCGTATGGCTACACCTTC	CASSIGTGSYGYTF	TRBJ1-2	.	TRBD1	TRBV5-1
TGTGCCAGCAGCGGAGTGAGGGACTACTACGAGCAGTACTTC	CASSGVRDYYEQYF	TRBJ2-7	.	TRBD2	TRBV3-1/TRBV3-2
TGTGCCAGTAGGGACAGGGGGCGCGCCGGGGAGCTGTTTTTT	CASRDRGRAGELFF	TRBJ2-2	.	TRBD1	TRBV19
TGCGCCAGCAGCCCACTACACTCTGGGGCCAACGTCCTGACTTTC	CASSPLHSGANVLTF	TRBJ2-6	.	.	TRBV4-3
TGTGCCAGCAGCGTAGCGGAAGGACTGCAGTTCTTC	CASSVAEGLQFF	TRBJ2-1	.	.	TRBV9
TGTGCCAGCAGCGTTTACTACGGGGAGCAGTTCTTC	CASSVYYGEQFF	TRBJ2-1	.	.	TRBV9
TGCGCCAGCAGCGTCGGTTTCGGGGACAGGGGAGCCGACGAGCAGTACTTC	CASSVGFGDRGADEQYF	TRBJ2-7	once	TRBD1	TRBV5-1